Listed below are T cell receptor beta chains from one sample, sequenced in a study of regulatory T cells in long-lasting Graves disease. Each CDR3 protein is one row after TCRdb ran MiXCR on the multiplex PCR reads. The sample holds approximately 350,000 distinct CDR3 sequences, roughly 10% seen once. These data were also filed under a second study, of T cells in Graves' hyperthyroidism and ophthalmopathy.

The material sequenced was peripheral blood mononuclear cells (PBMCs), taken at new diagnosis, from a patient treated with antithyroid drugs. These receptors all stem from a woman in her late teens or twenties with Graves disease. The CDR3 runs from the conserved cysteine through the conserved F or W. Fields, in order: J gene, clone size, V gene, D gene, CDR3 DNA, CDR3 protein. D genes are given only for firm matches. Some rows have no size entry. The others give once, few or many, or a class for an expanded clone.

>TRBJ1-2|many|TRBV9|TRBD1
TGTGCCAGCAGCGAGGCCCCACAGGGGACCTATGGCTACACCTTC
CASSEAPQGTYGYTF
>TRBJ2-1|many|TRBV5-1|TRBD2
TGCGCCAGCTGTCGGGGGGTGAAGCTGGATGAGCAGTTCTTC
CASCRGVKLDEQFF
>TRBJ1-4|many|TRBV4-1|NA
TGCGCCAGCAGCCAGGCGTTGGTCGGAAAACTGTTTTTT
CASSQALVGKLFF
>TRBJ1-1|many|TRBV19|NA
TGTGCCAGTAGTCCCCGGCATCCGAACACTGAAGCTTTCTTT
CASSPRHPNTEAFF
>TRBJ2-1|many|TRBV2|NA
TGTGCCAGCAGTGCGGACAGCTCAGGCTACAATGAGCAGTTCTTC
CASSADSSGYNEQFF
>TRBJ2-7|few|TRBV29-1|TRBD2
TGCAGCGTTGGACTAGCGGGCTACGAGCAGTACTTC
CSVGLAGYEQYF
>TRBJ1-5|many|TRBV7-8|NA
TGTGCCAGCAGCACCTTTGACATCTATAGCAATCAGCCCCAGCATTTT
CASSTFDIYSNQPQHF
>TRBJ1-3|many|TRBV3-1|NA
TGTGCCAGCAACCTAAGGATGGGAAACACCATATATTTT
CASNLRMGNTIYF
>TRBJ1-2|many|TRBV20-1|TRBD1
TGCAGTGCTAGAGATCAGGGGGCGAGCTATGGCTACACCTTC
CSARDQGASYGYTF
>TRBJ2-7|many|TRBV29-1|NA
TGCAGCGTTAGCGGACGGTACACGGCCGAGCAGTACTTC
CSVSGRYTAEQYF
>TRBJ2-2|many|TRBV7-2|NA
TGTGCCAGCAGCTCGTTTAACACCGGGGAGCTGTTTTTT
CASSSFNTGELFF
>TRBJ1-5|many|TRBV6-2/TRBV6-3|NA
TGTGCCAGCAGTCGACAGTCGAGAAGGGAGCCCCAGCATTTT
CASSRQSRREPQHF
>TRBJ2-7|many|TRBV20-1|NA
TGCAGTGCTAGGTACGGGGGCGGTTCCTACGAGCAGTACTTC
CSARYGGGSYEQYF
>TRBJ1-6|many|TRBV7-2|TRBD1
TGTGCCAGCAGCTTACATCCGGACAGGGCCCGTTCACCCCTCCACTTT
CASSLHPDRARSPLHF
>TRBJ1-2|many|TRBV18|TRBD1
TGTGCCAGCTCACCACCGGACGGCTACAGGGGTGATGGCTACACCTTC
CASSPPDGYRGDGYTF
>TRBJ1-1|many|TRBV7-2|NA
TGTGCCAGCAGCCAAAAAGGGGTAGGGCTTGAAGCTTTCTTT
CASSQKGVGLEAFF
>TRBJ1-2|NA|TRBV7-9|NA
TGTGCCAGCAGCTTATTCGCCGGGGCTCATGGCTACACCTTC
CASSLFAGAHGYTF
>TRBJ1-1|few|TRBV9|TRBD1
TGTGCCAGCAGCCCTTACCTTACAGGGGCTTATACTGAAGCTTTCTTT
CASSPYLTGAYTEAFF
>TRBJ2-2|many|TRBV20-1|NA
TGCAGTGCTAGAGATACGGGGCAGTCGAACACCGGGGAGCTGTTTTTT
CSARDTGQSNTGELFF
>TRBJ2-7|many|TRBV19|TRBD1
TGTGCCAGTAGTATCCAGGGGGAAGGAGCCTACGAGCAGTACTTC
CASSIQGEGAYEQYF
>TRBJ2-1|many|TRBV2|TRBD1
TGTGCCAGCAGCGGCCGGACAGGGGACAATGAGCAGTTCTTC
CASSGRTGDNEQFF
>TRBJ2-3|many|TRBV18|NA
TGTGCCAGCTCACCCCCGAGACTCGACGCAGATACGCAGTATTTT
CASSPPRLDADTQYF